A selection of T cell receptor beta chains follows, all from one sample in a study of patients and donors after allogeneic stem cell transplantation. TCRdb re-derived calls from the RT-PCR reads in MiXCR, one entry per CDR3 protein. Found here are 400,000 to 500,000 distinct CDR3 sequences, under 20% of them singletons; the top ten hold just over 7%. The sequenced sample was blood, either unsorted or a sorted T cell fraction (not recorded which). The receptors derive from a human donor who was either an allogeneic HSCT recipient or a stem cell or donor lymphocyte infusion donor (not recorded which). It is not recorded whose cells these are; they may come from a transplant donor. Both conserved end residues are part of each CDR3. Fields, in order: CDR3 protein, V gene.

CDR3aa: CATSTPGTGKKETQYF
v_gene: TRBV24-1

CDR3aa: CASSDRTGALSPLHF
v_gene: TRBV2

CDR3aa: CASSSSEARANTEAFF
v_gene: TRBV6-5

CDR3aa: CASSSMRYNEQFF
v_gene: TRBV5-1

CDR3aa: CASGLVLRGRAYNEQFF
v_gene: TRBV12-5

CDR3aa: CASSTQGQKGETQYF
v_gene: TRBV5-6

CDR3aa: CSAGAGGPAGELFF
v_gene: TRBV20-1

CDR3aa: CASSGQSGNTIYF
v_gene: TRBV12-3/TRBV12-4

CDR3aa: CATSRDHWNGEQFF
v_gene: TRBV15

CDR3aa: CASSPPGLPNNEQFF
v_gene: TRBV18

CDR3aa: CSASPHGQPAGYTF
v_gene: TRBV20-1

CDR3aa: CASSIWRQTNTGELFF
v_gene: TRBV19

CDR3aa: CASSPRGYHGYTF
v_gene: TRBV12-3/TRBV12-4

CDR3aa: CSAPDSPGAFF
v_gene: TRBV20-1

CDR3aa: CASRGQGEVAGELFF
v_gene: TRBV12-3/TRBV12-4

CDR3aa: CASSPLLAGANVLTF
v_gene: TRBV6-1

CDR3aa: CASGRRGSSYGYTF
v_gene: TRBV12-3/TRBV12-4

CDR3aa: CASSLRASGMVEQFF
v_gene: TRBV5-1

CDR3aa: CASSVQVRANYGYTF
v_gene: TRBV9

CDR3aa: CASSFRKTYEQYF
v_gene: TRBV7-8

CDR3aa: CASSLPRKRRDTGELFF
v_gene: TRBV14

CDR3aa: CASNGEGTTNEKLFF
v_gene: TRBV5-1

CDR3aa: CASSLIGRGRQETQYF
v_gene: TRBV12-3/TRBV12-4

CDR3aa: CAATGRTYGYTF
v_gene: TRBV6-6

CDR3aa: CSASGGANTGELFF
v_gene: TRBV20-1

CDR3aa: CAISEQGGTGELFF
v_gene: TRBV10-3

CDR3aa: CASSGTGASVHEQYF
v_gene: TRBV9

CDR3aa: CSARDPALGSTEAFF
v_gene: TRBV20-1

CDR3aa: CASSSGQGAGGYTF
v_gene: TRBV12-3/TRBV12-4

CDR3aa: CASSVLNSGIKETQYF
v_gene: TRBV6-1

CDR3aa: CASSQVGPGDNTEAFF
v_gene: TRBV4-2

CDR3aa: CASSQEVGWNTGELFF
v_gene: TRBV4-3

CDR3aa: CASSYLRGDYNEQFF
v_gene: TRBV6-5

CDR3aa: CASSPTPGQGVNGYTF
v_gene: TRBV5-1

CDR3aa: CSATSGSMGQQFF
v_gene: TRBV20-1

CDR3aa: CASRPGTLNEQFF
v_gene: TRBV21-1

CDR3aa: CASSLGGGSTEAFF
v_gene: TRBV5-1

CDR3aa: CASSIVSPLNTEAFF
v_gene: TRBV19

CDR3aa: CASSVGGLAGEQETQYF
v_gene: TRBV9

CDR3aa: CASSSQQGWGAYNEQFF
v_gene: TRBV7-9

CDR3aa: CASSPRDKEGTDTQYF
v_gene: TRBV4-2

CDR3aa: CATSAGASTDTQYF
v_gene: TRBV15

CDR3aa: CASSLVRAGRTQYF
v_gene: TRBV13

CDR3aa: CASRARNEQFF
v_gene: TRBV12-3/TRBV12-4

CDR3aa: CSARQGSRNTEAFF
v_gene: TRBV20-1

CDR3aa: CSVGGLGQNYEQYF
v_gene: TRBV29-1